The 13 T cell receptor beta chains presented below share a single source sample, sequenced in a study of T-cell memory formation after mild COVID-19 (dated by TCRdb to about 2021). Library prep was done by 5' RACE. Reads for this sample came from an Illumina NovaSeq 6000. TCRdb reanalyzed the raw reads on its own, using fastp at Q25 for trimming and MiXCR for clone calling, and kept in-frame beta chains. CDR3 protein duplicates are merged, each entry listing the most common genes and DNA. The sample table holds about 190,000 distinct CDR3 sequences, of which around 18% were seen once. The top ten hold 2% to 2.5% of the sample. Input material: PBMCs or a T cell subset sorted from them (not recorded which). These receptors all come from an adult woman who had mild COVID-19 (a few samples of this study predate the infection). The sample titles of this study are shuffled in the database, so cell type and time point are left out; the donor was told from shared clones.

A few counts support this clonotype. V usage is TRBV6-5 and J usage is TRBJ2-7; no firm D call. V was shortened by 5 bases and J by 9 bases, with 14 bases between the two germline ends. Germline V gene data show CDR1 as MNHEY and CDR2 as SVGAGI. The CDR3 is 12 residues long. The DNA of the CDR3 is TGTGCCAGCAGTCCTCCCTCCGGGCGGCAGTACTTC. This sequence encodes CASSPPSGRQYF.

The chain uses TRBV12-3 or TRBV12-4 and TRBJ2-7, with D possibly called TRBD1 or TRBD2 (5 bases each). This CDR3 region has 15 residues. V was shortened by 3 bases and J by 2 bases, with 14 bases between the two germline ends. In DNA form, the CDR3 reads TGTGCCAGCAGTTTGGATGGGACGGCTACCTACGAGCAGTACTTC. Its protein product is CASSLDGTATYEQYF.

This clonotype was seen only a few times. J is TRBJ2-1 and V is TRBV24-1; D not resolved. The CDR3 extends over 13 amino acids. V shed 0 bases and J shed 9 bases, with 8 bases lying between them. From germline, CDR1 is KGHDR and CDR2 SFDVKD. The CDR3 loop is CATSDLLRIEQFF. The CDR3 nucleotides read TGTGCCACCAGTGATTTGCTGAGAATTGAGCAGTTCTTC.

In this sample, this clonotype turned up many times. The gene calls are TRBV5-1 and TRBJ1-1, with a possible D match to TRBD1 (5 bases). The CDR3 loop spans 14 amino acids. V lost 5 bases, J lost 1 base, and 12 bases lay in between. In germline, CDR1 is SGHRS, CDR2 YFSETQ. The CDR3 spells CASRKTVSNTEAFF. The DNA for the CDR3 is TGCGCCAGCAGAAAGACAGTTTCGAACACTGAAGCTTTCTTT.

J is TRBJ2-1 and V is TRBV6-2 or TRBV6-3; 10 nucleotides agree with TRBD2. The CDR3 is 14 amino acids. CDR1 and CDR2 (germline): MNHEY, SVGEGT. J was trimmed by 6 bases and V by 6 bases; bases with no gene match: 5. The CDR3 protein is CASRPAGGRNEQFF. CDR3 sequence (DNA): TGTGCCAGCAGGCCAGCGGGAGGGCGCAATGAGCAGTTCTTC.

This clonotype was recorded many times. The chain carries TRBV9 and TRBJ1-6, with D maybe TRBD1 (5 bases). Trimming removed 3 bases from V and 8 bases from J, with 18 bases in between. The CDR3 runs to 16 residues. Germline CDR1 is SGDLS and CDR2 is YYNGEE. CDR3 sequence reads: CASSARGQGPDSPLHF. CDR3 nucleotides: TGTGCCAGCAGCGCTAGAGGGCAGGGACCCGATTCACCCCTCCACTTT.

This clonotype occurred a few times. One end of the junction does not line up with germline, which may come from a read error. The chain joins TRBV7-2 to TRBJ2-7; TRBD2 agrees at 14 bases. The CDR3 length is 16 residues. Germline CDR1 reads SGHTA; CDR2 reads FQGNSA. CDR3 in amino acids: CASSLERAATSGRANF. CDR3 sequence (DNA): TGTGCCAGCAGCTTAGAACGGGCGGCGACTAGCGGGAGGGCCAACTTC.

V and J are TRBV7-9 and TRBJ2-5; a weak D match, TRBD2 (5 bases). This CDR3 is built from 14 residues. CDR1 and CDR2 from the germline V gene are SEHNR and FQNEAQ (reference sequence). Trimming left V 6 bases short and J 5 bases short, with 16 bases between. The chain's CDR3 is CASRDPGVSETQYF. As DNA, the CDR3 is TGTGCCAGCAGGGACCCCGGGGTCTCGGAGACCCAGTACTTC.

The J gene is TRBJ2-5, the V gene TRBV19; no clear D gene. Trimming stripped 6 bases from V and 4 bases from J, with 18 bases between. The length of the CDR3 is 15 residues. Germline assignment: CDR1 LNHDA and CDR2 SQIVND (reference sequence). The CDR3 is CASRRVSTASETQYF. CDR3 DNA sequence: TGTGCCAGTAGAAGGGTGTCAACGGCTTCAGAGACCCAGTACTTC.

The rearrangement links TRBV6-2 or TRBV6-3 to TRBJ1-1; D gene uncertain. V lost 0 bases and J 8 bases, leaving 10 bases between the germline ends. CDR3 size: 13 residues. The germline gives CDR1 MNHEY, CDR2 SVGEGT. The CDR3 nucleotides read TGTGCCAGCAGTTACTCAAGCCAGCCCGAAGCTTTCTTT. Residues: CASSYSSQPEAFF.

This clonotype turned up a few times. The rearrangement links TRBV7-8 to TRBJ1-2; D might be TRBD1 (5 bases). Germline assignment: CDR1 SGHVS and CDR2 FQNEAQ. The V and J ends lost 0 bases and 7 bases respectively, with 12 bases between them. The CDR3 length is 14 residues. The CDR3 sequence is CASSLASQGSGYTF. CDR3 nucleotide sequence: TGTGCCAGCAGCTTAGCGAGCCAGGGCAGTGGCTACACCTTC.

V usage is TRBV5-1 and J usage is TRBJ1-1, with TRBD1 as a possible D gene (5 bases). CDR3 size: 16 residues. Trimming removed 4 bases from V and 4 bases from J, with 20 bases in between. Germline V gene sequence: CDR1 SGHRS, CDR2 YFSETQ. The DNA of the CDR3 is TGCGCCAGCAGCCTGGAACAGGTTCTTCGGGTCACTGAAGCTTTCTTT. This translates into CASSLEQVLRVTEAFF. The complete variable domain, with remaining parts taken from reference TRBV5-1 and TRBJ1-1, reads KAGVTQTPRYLIKTRGQQVTLSCSPISGHRSVSWYQQTPGQGLQFLFEYFSETQRNKGNFPGRFSGRQFSNSRSEMNVSTLELGDSALYLCASSLEQVLRVTEAFFGQGTRLTVV.

This clonotype appeared a few times. This chain links TRBV4-3 with TRBJ2-3; either TRBD1 or TRBD2 may supply D (5 bases each). The V gene's germline CDR1 is LGHNA and CDR2 YSLEER. The CDR3 spans 13 residues. Deletions cut 4 bases from V and 4 bases from J, with 9 bases between. DNA of the CDR3: TGCGCCAGCAGCCGGCAGGGAGCAGATACGCAGTATTTT. This encodes CASSRQGADTQYF.